The 2 T cell receptor beta chains below were found in one sample sequenced in a study of blood T cell repertoires in COVID-19. The assay was immunoSEQ multiplex PCR, and TCRdb's table has in-frame clones only and misses some. The sample holds about 250,000 clones, roughly 84% seen once. Sample: peripheral blood. The receptor set was obtained from a woman aged 40 to 50 who had recovered from COVID-19.

V is TRBV5-4 and J is TRBJ2-3; 15 bases fit TRBD2. The CDR3 covers 18 residues. V lost 3 bases to trimming and J lost 0 bases; unmatched junction nucleotides: 5. Germline V gene sequence: CDR1 SGHNT, CDR2 YYREEE (reference sequence). The CDR3 DNA reads TGTGCCAGCAGCTCAGGACTAGCGGGAGGGCCGAGCACAGATACGCAGTATTTT. Protein product: CASSSGLAGGPSTDTQYF.

The CDR3 sequence is CASSREVEEGLAGGTGQETQYF. The CDR3 coding sequence is TGTGCCAGCAGCCGAGAAGTAGAAGAGGGACTAGCGGGGGGGACTGGGCAAGAGACCCAGTACTTC. J is TRBJ2-5 and V is TRBV3-1 (or the pseudogene TRBV3-2); 16 bases map to TRBD2. V lost 4 bases and J lost 2; bases outside the gene matches: 19. CDR3 length: 22 residues. Germline V gene data show CDR1 as LGHDT and CDR2 as YNNKEL (reference sequence).